These 30 T cell receptor beta chains were all obtained from the same sample, sequenced in a study of blood T cells in healthy people across ages. A J-beta primer mix and a sample-barcoded 5' primer were used in a second PCR of roughly 6 to 12 cycles. TCRdb passed the 5' RACE reads through MiXCR, listing each CDR3 protein once. The table lists 600,000 or so distinct CDR3 sequences, approximately 30% of them singletons, with 15% to 19% in the top ten. The sequenced sample was blood. The receptor source for this set is a woman aged 80 or over in good health.

The rearrangement uses TRBV6-5 and TRBJ1-4; D unclear. V lost 8 bases to trimming and J lost 5 bases, with 12 bases between them. The CDR3 spans 13 residues. Germline loops: CDR1 MNHEY, CDR2 SVGAGI. The CDR3 DNA sequence: TGTGCCAGCCCTGAGGGTTTGAATGAAAAACTGTTTTTT. It codes for CASPEGLNEKLFF.

The sample holds one count of this clonotype. This could be a read error, since a much larger clone is one nucleotide away. The chain has TRBV4-2 and TRBJ2-1; 8 positions agree with TRBD2. The CDR3 sequence is 14 residues long. Per the germline V gene, CDR1 is LGHNA and CDR2 is YNFKEQ. The CDR3, as DNA: TGTGTCAGCAGCCAAGATGGGCGGGGGGAGACCCAGTTCTTC. Amino acid sequence: CVSSQDGRGETQFF.

This clonotype was observed at least ten times. The J gene is TRBJ2-3, the V gene TRBV7-9; D not certain. V was cut by 5 bases and J by 8 bases, with 11 bases left in between. The CDR3 runs 12 residues. Germline V CDR1 and CDR2: SEHNR, FQNEAQ (reference sequence). CDR3 DNA sequence: TGTGCCAGCAGCCCCCCAAGGCGTACGCAGTATTTT. Protein sequence: CASSPPRRTQYF.

This clonotype was seen ten or more times. The genes are TRBV5-1 and TRBJ1-1; 8 bases are a match to TRBD1. The CDR3 loop spans 16 amino acids. V lost 4 bases and J lost 0; bases outside the gene matches: 8. The germline gives CDR1 SGHRS, CDR2 YFSETQ. The CDR3 loop reads CASSTQGAQMNTEAFF. CDR3 DNA sequence: TGCGCCAGCAGCACTCAGGGGGCCCAAATGAACACTGAAGCTTTCTTT.

On this clonotype itself: A much bigger clone sits one base away, suggesting this may be a read error. The rearrangement uses TRBV5-1 and TRBJ2-7, with 8 bases fitting TRBD1. The CDR3 length is 15 residues. The V gene's germline CDR1 is SGHRS and CDR2 YFSETQ. Trimming cost V 4 bases and J 7 bases; bases outside gene matches: 13. CDR3 sequence reads: CASSLGQALGKEQYF. CDR3 bases: TGCGCCAGCAGCCTGGGACAGGCTTTGGGGAAAGAGCAGTACTTC. The full variable domain, completed using reference TRBV5-1 and TRBJ2-7, is KAGVTQTPRYLIKTRGQQVTLSCSPISGHRSVSWYQQTPGQGLQFLFEYFSETQRNKGNFPGRFSGRQFSNSRSEMNVSTLELGDSALYLCASSLGQALGKEQYFGPGTRLTVT.

This clonotype was found a few times. This sequence joins TRBV5-1 and TRBJ2-1; TRBD2 aligns across 11 bases. The V gene end was trimmed by 4 bases and the J gene end by 6 bases; junction bases not matched to a gene: 6. The CDR3 sequence is 15 residues long. In germline, CDR1 is SGHRS, CDR2 YFSETQ. The CDR3 DNA reads TGCGCCAGCAGCGCGACTAGCGGGGCTTCCAATGAGCAGTTCTTC. This sequence encodes CASSATSGASNEQFF.

In this sample, this clonotype turned up once. A much bigger clone sits one base away, suggesting this may be a read error. J is TRBJ2-1 and V is TRBV9; 9 nucleotides agree with TRBD2. The germline CDR1 and CDR2 sequences are SGDLS and YYNGEE. The CDR3 has 17 amino acids. V lost 6 bases to trimming and J lost 5 bases; unmatched junction nucleotides: 15. CDR3 residues: CASNGAGGLDSHNEQFF. The CDR3, as DNA: TGTGCCAGCAACGGAGCGGGGGGTCTAGATTCCCACAATGAGCAGTTCTTC.

Only a few counts were recorded for this clonotype. The chain joins TRBV28 to TRBJ1-1; the match to TRBD1 covers 7 bases. The germline V gene encodes CDR1 MDHEN and CDR2 SYDVKM. CDR3 size: 14 residues. V trimming: 6 bases; J trimming: 4 bases; junction bases outside the gene matches: 8. The CDR3 reads CASRQGGGSTEAFF. In DNA form, the CDR3 reads TGTGCCAGCAGGCAGGGGGGAGGGAGCACTGAAGCTTTCTTT.

This clonotype was picked up one time. V usage is TRBV15 and J usage is TRBJ2-7; weak D call: TRBD1 (5 bases). The CDR3 length is 13 residues. Trimming took 11 bases from V and 5 from J, leaving 19 bases between them. Germline CDR1 is LNHNV and CDR2 is YYDKDF (reference sequence). The CDR3 DNA follows: TGTGCCCCCTCGGAAGGGGCGCGCCACGAGCAGTACGTC. The encoded protein is CAPSEGARHEQYV.

This clonotype was detected ten times or more. The CDR3 here is CASSLRNVWDSFLSSTDTQYF. The CDR3 DNA reads as TGTGCCAGCAGCCTAAGAAACGTCTGGGACAGTTTTCTCTCTAGCACAGATACGCAGTATTTT. The gene calls are TRBV11-2 and TRBJ2-3, with TRBD1 matching over 7 bases. The J segment lost 0 bases and the V segment lost 5 bases, leaving 23 bases of the junction unmatched. The CDR3 is made up of 21 amino acids. CDR1 is SGHAT, CDR2 FQNNGV, per germline.

A word on this clonotype: Possible read error: a much larger clone is one base away. V and J are TRBV7-8 and TRBJ2-1; either TRBD1 or TRBD2 may fit D (6 bases each). The CDR3 runs 16 residues. Germline V gene data show CDR1 as SGHVS and CDR2 as FQNEAQ. Trimming left V 2 bases short and J 6 bases short, with 17 bases between. CDR3 in DNA: TGTGCCAGCAGCTTATACACGGGGGCTGTGTTCAATGAGCAGTTCTTC. As protein: CASSLYTGAVFNEQFF.

The V and J genes are TRBV12-3 or TRBV12-4 and TRBJ2-1; D is ambiguous. V gave up 6 bases and J gave up 5 bases, with 14 bases separating them. CDR3 size: 14 residues. CDR3 in amino acids: CASSPKGKHNEQFF. DNA for the CDR3: TGTGCCAGCAGCCCCAAGGGCAAGCACAATGAGCAGTTCTTC.

J is TRBJ2-1 and V is TRBV7-3; D perhaps matches TRBD1 (6 bases). The V end was cut by 0 bases, the J end by 8 bases, with 14 bases between. Germline V gene lookup returns CDR1 SGHTA and CDR2 FQGTGA. The CDR3 runs to 15 residues. CDR3 residues: CASSLTGAGQDEQFF. The CDR3, as DNA: TGTGCCAGCAGCTTAACGGGGGCAGGGCAGGATGAGCAGTTCTTC.

This clonotype was detected many times. The V call is TRBV6-5, the J call TRBJ1-1; no clear D gene. Germline-derived CDR1 and CDR2 are MNHEY and SVGAGI. The CDR3 extends over 11 amino acids. V lost 7 bases and J lost 6, with 9 bases in between. The CDR3 DNA reads TGTGCCAGCACCGAGGGCCCTGAAGCTTTCTTT. Encoded protein: CASTEGPEAFF.

The chain joins TRBV6-2 or TRBV6-3 to TRBJ2-3; D is unresolved. The V gene lost 4 bases and the J gene lost 1 base, with 12 bases spanning the gap. Per germline, CDR1 MNHEY and CDR2 SVGEGT. The CDR3 has 15 amino acids. The CDR3 DNA reads TGTGCCAGCAGTTCCGCGAGACTTGGCACAGATACGCAGTATTTT. Its protein is CASSSARLGTDTQYF.

Turning to this clonotype: This may be a read error: a much more frequent sequence differs by one nucleotide. This chain links TRBV12-3 or TRBV12-4 with TRBJ2-7; weak D call: TRBD2 (5 bases). Judging by the DNA end, TRBJ2-5 fits better; the J call may be wrong. This CDR3 has 15 residues. CDR3 sequence: CASSSALGSQETQYF. CDR3 bases: TGTGCCAGCAGTTCAGCGCTGGGGAGCCAAGAGACCCAGTACTTC.

V usage is TRBV29-1 and J usage is TRBJ1-1; TRBD1 might be the D (5 bases). V lost 4 bases, J lost 7 bases, and 16 bases lay in between. Germline V lookup: CDR1 SQVTM, CDR2 ANQGSEA. The CDR3 has 13 amino acids. The CDR3 DNA sequence: TGCAGCGTTGTGGTACCGCTCGGGGGTGAAGCTTTCTTT. Translation gives CSVVVPLGGEAFF.

Concerning this clonotype: A single base separates this from a much larger clone, so it may be a read error. CDR3 sequence reads: CASSNRGEKPFF. CDR3 DNA: TGTGCCAGCAGCAATCGTGGTGAAAAACCGTTTTTT. This sequence joins TRBV13 and TRBJ1-4; D is unresolved. This CDR3 spans 12 amino acids. Germline values: CDR1 PRHDT, CDR2 FYEKMQ (reference sequence).

Many counts were recorded for this clonotype. The rearrangement uses TRBV5-1 and TRBJ2-1; D call uncertain. Trimming removed 6 bases from V and 3 bases from J, with 19 bases in between. The CDR3 sequence is 16 residues long. Germline CDR1 and CDR2: SGHRS and YFSETQ. The CDR3 nucleotides are TGCGCCAGCAACGACCCGGCCGGGCAGCACTACAATGAGCAGTTCTTC. It is translated as CASNDPAGQHYNEQFF.

This clonotype came up many times. This rearrangement joins TRBV5-5 to TRBJ2-7, with 9 bases lining up with TRBD2. The CDR3 extends over 15 amino acids. Germline V gives CDR1 SGHKS, CDR2 YYEKEE (reference sequence). With V trimmed by 0 bases and J by 5 bases, 6 bases remained unmatched. Written as DNA, the CDR3 is TGTGCCAGCAGCTTGGGGCGGGGGGGTTCTGACGAGCAGTACTTC. Amino acid sequence: CASSLGRGGSDEQYF. Combining the CDR3 with reference TRBV5-5 and TRBJ2-7 gives the whole variable domain DAGVTQSPTHLIKTRGQQVTLRCSPISGHKSVSWYQQVLGQGPQFIFQYYEKEERGRGNFPDRFSARQFPNYSSELNVNALLLGDSALYLCASSLGRGGSDEQYFGPGTRLTVT.

The table lists this clonotype with many counts. The chain uses TRBV6-2 or TRBV6-3 and TRBJ2-7, with a weak D call TRBD2 (6 bases). The CDR3 loop spans 17 amino acids. With 3 bases removed from V and 0 bases from J, the gap between germline ends came to 18 bases. Germline values: CDR1 MNHEY, CDR2 SVGEGT. CDR3 in amino acids: CASSYPSAGTFSYEQYF. The CDR3 nucleotides read TGTGCCAGCAGTTATCCTTCTGCGGGGACCTTCTCCTACGAGCAGTACTTC.

This clonotype was found once. One end of the junction varies from germline; a read error may be responsible. The rearrangement joins TRBV5-1 to TRBJ2-1; D is perhaps TRBD2 (6 bases). The CDR3 loop spans 15 amino acids. From germline, CDR1 is SGHRS and CDR2 YFSETQ. The CDR3 region has the DNA TGCGCCAGCAGCTATCTAACGGGGGAGTACAATGAGCAATTCTTC. Translated: CASSYLTGEYNEQFF.

Comments on this clonotype: A much larger clone differs from this one at a single base, so this may be a read error. The rearrangement uses TRBV6-6 and TRBJ2-7; TRBD2 matches at 11 bases. The V gene end was trimmed by 5 bases and the J gene end by 7 bases; junction bases not matched to a gene: 13. CDR1 MNHNY and CDR2 SVGAGI come from the germline V gene (reference sequence). The CDR3 is made up of 16 amino acids. CDR3 loop: CASSPTSGGSYNEQYF. In nucleotides, the CDR3 is TGTGCCAGCAGTCCCACTAGCGGGGGATCCTACAATGAGCAGTACTTC.

At least ten counts were recorded for this clonotype. The gene calls are TRBV7-6 and TRBJ2-3; 11 nucleotides match TRBD2. The junction had 12 bases not matched to a gene; V was cut back by 5 bases and J by 5 bases. This CDR3 has 17 amino acids. Germline V gene data show CDR1 as SGHVS and CDR2 as FNYEAQ. This CDR3 is CASSPTLSGGAEDTQYF. The CDR3 nucleotides read TGTGCCAGCAGCCCTACCCTTAGCGGGGGGGCCGAAGATACGCAGTATTTT.

This clonotype has ten or more counts. This chain connects TRBV24-1 to TRBJ2-2; possibly TRBD1 for D (5 bases). CDR1 KGHDR and CDR2 SFDVKD come from the germline V gene. Trimming took 3 bases from V and 3 from J, leaving 10 bases between them. This CDR3 comprises 15 residues. CDR3 sequence reads: CATSDPREYTGELFF. In nucleotides, the CDR3 is TGTGCCACCAGTGATCCCAGGGAATACACCGGGGAGCTGTTTTTT.

This clonotype turned up a few times. The chain is built from TRBV7-3 and TRBJ2-3; 8 nucleotides align to TRBD1. This CDR3 is built from 15 residues. Trimming removed 1 base from V and 5 bases from J; junction bases left unmatched: 5. Germline CDR1 reads SGHTA; CDR2 reads FQGTGA. As DNA, the CDR3 is TGTGCCAGCAGCTTAATGGGGACAGGAAGAGATACGCAGTATTTT. Its translation: CASSLMGTGRDTQYF.

For this clonotype: Just one base apart from a much larger clone, this may be a read error. The chain carries TRBV7-2 and TRBJ2-1, with 8 bases matching TRBD2. The CDR3 totals 17 residues. The germline gives CDR1 SGHTA, CDR2 FQGNSA. The CDR3: CAGSLEVASGGYNEQFF. In DNA form, the CDR3 reads TGTGCCGGCAGCCTAGAGGTTGCGAGCGGGGGTTACAATGAGCAGTTCTTC.

This clonotype has just a few counts. The genes are TRBV12-3 or TRBV12-4 and TRBJ1-2; 11 bases are a match to TRBD1. The CDR3 consists of 16 residues. Trimming cost V 5 bases and J 4 bases; bases outside gene matches: 9. The CDR3 region is CASSPRDRGRGYGYTF. The CDR3 DNA is TGTGCCAGCAGTCCCCGGGACAGGGGGAGGGGCTATGGCTACACCTTC.

This clonotype has ten or more counts. The chain carries TRBV3-1 and TRBJ2-7, with 9 nucleotides matching TRBD2. The ends lost 0 bases at V and 5 bases at J; junction bases unmatched: 8. Per germline, CDR1 LGHDT and CDR2 YNNKEL (reference sequence). The CDR3 has 16 residues. The CDR3 DNA reads TGTGCCAGCAGCCAAGATTGGGTAGCGGGGGACCACGAGCAGTACTTC. This sequence encodes CASSQDWVAGDHEQYF.

The chain links TRBV24-1 to TRBJ2-3; D not certain. Germline CDR1 reads KGHDR; CDR2 reads SFDVKD. The CDR3 is 13 residues long. V was trimmed by 0 bases and J by 4 bases, leaving 4 bases between them. CDR3 DNA: TGTGCCACCAGTGATTTGATGGCAGATACGCAGTATTTT. This codes for CATSDLMADTQYF.